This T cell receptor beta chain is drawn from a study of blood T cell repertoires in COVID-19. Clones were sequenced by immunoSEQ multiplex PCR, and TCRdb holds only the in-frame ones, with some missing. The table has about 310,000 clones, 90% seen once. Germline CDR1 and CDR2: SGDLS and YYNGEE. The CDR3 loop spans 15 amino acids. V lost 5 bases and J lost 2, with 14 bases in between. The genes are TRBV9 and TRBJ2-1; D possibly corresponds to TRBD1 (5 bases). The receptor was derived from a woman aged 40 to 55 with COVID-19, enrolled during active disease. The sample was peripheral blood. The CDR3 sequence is CASRSTGEPYNEQFF. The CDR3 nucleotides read TGTGCCAGCAGATCCACAGGTGAACCCTACAATGAGCAGTTCTTC.